This T cell receptor beta chain was documented in a study of blood T cells in healthy people across ages. The CDR3 is made up of 14 amino acids. The V end lost 5 bases, the J end lost 4 bases, and 14 bases lay between the germline ends. Germline V gene sequence: CDR1 SGHTA, CDR2 FQGNSA. Alongside a J-beta primer mix, a sample-barcoded 5' primer served in a second PCR lasting about 7 to 12 cycles. TCRdb ran MiXCR on the 5' RACE reads and lists one entry per CDR3 protein. The sample records 550,000 to 650,000 distinct CDR3 sequences, 25% to 30% being singletons. The chain combines TRBV7-2 with TRBJ1-1; a possible D gene is TRBD1 (5 bases). The TCR comes from a woman aged 80 or over in good health. What was sequenced was blood. The CDR3 DNA reads TGTGCCAGCAGCCGTTCGGGGGACGGCACTGAAGCTTTCTTT. This encodes CASSRSGDGTEAFF. Full variable domain (remainder filled in from reference TRBV7-2 and TRBJ1-1): GAGVSQSPSNKVTEKGKDVELRCDPISGHTALYWYRQSLGQGLEFLIYFQGNSAPDKSGLPSDRFSAERTGGSVSTLTIQRTQQEDSAVYLCASSRSGDGTEAFFGQGTRLTVV.